Following are 27 T cell receptor beta chains from one sample sequenced in a study of control samples from healthy donors and cancer patients. Sequencing was performed with immunoSEQ multiplex PCR; in TCRdb, only in-frame clones are kept and a portion is missing. The table records about 110,000 clones, almost 85% of them present only once. Input material: blood. Receptors originate from a man younger than 30 in good health.

CDR3 sequence (DNA): TGTGCCAGCAGCCAAGATAGGACTGAGGAAGAAAAACTGTTTTTT. Translated, it gives CASSQDRTEEEKLFF. The V gene is TRBV3-1 (or the pseudogene TRBV3-2), the J gene TRBJ1-4; D gene unclear. This CDR3 spans 15 amino acids. CDR1 and CDR2 (germline): LGHDT, YNNKEL (reference sequence). V lost 0 bases to trimming and J lost 8 bases, with 13 bases between them.

The rearrangement joins TRBV5-1 to TRBJ2-3, with a weak D call TRBD2 (5 bases). This CDR3 comprises 13 residues. V lost 8 bases, J lost 1 base, and 11 bases lay in between. In germline, CDR1 is SGHRS, CDR2 YFSETQ. The CDR3 DNA is TGCGCCAGTTTGGAGGATCGCACAGATACGCAGTATTTT. This gives the protein CASLEDRTDTQYF.

This sequence joins TRBV6-5 and TRBJ2-7; D remains unclear. Trimming removed 5 bases from V and 4 bases from J, with 9 bases in between. Germline loops: CDR1 MNHEY, CDR2 SVGAGI. The CDR3 runs 12 residues. Written as DNA, the CDR3 is TGTGCCAGCAGTCGTACCCCTTACGAGCAGTACTTC. Amino acid sequence: CASSRTPYEQYF.

The V gene is TRBV28, the J gene TRBJ1-2; 11 bases agree with TRBD1. The germline V gene encodes CDR1 MDHEN and CDR2 SYDVKM. Trimming removed 8 bases from V and 4 bases from J; junction bases left unmatched: 15. The CDR3 consists of 17 residues. CDR3 DNA: TGTGCCAGCGGCGCCGGGACAGGGGGATCGTCGGGCTATGGCTACACCTTC. Encoded protein: CASGAGTGGSSGYGYTF.

This clone was recorded many times. The V gene is TRBV30, the J gene TRBJ1-2; D is perhaps TRBD1 (5 bases). Per germline, CDR1 GTSNPN and CDR2 SVGIG (reference sequence). Trimming took 2 bases from V and 9 from J, leaving 16 bases between them. This CDR3 has 13 residues. The CDR3 here is CAWSPPNGARYTF. The CDR3 bases are TGTGCCTGGAGTCCCCCGAACGGGGCGCGCTACACCTTC.

The table lists this clone with a few counts. The rearrangement joins TRBV4-2 to TRBJ2-5; TRBD2 aligns across 8 bases. The J segment lost 6 bases and the V segment lost 1 base, leaving 7 bases of the junction unmatched. CDR3 size: 15 residues. The germline V gene encodes CDR1 LGHNA and CDR2 YNFKEQ. CDR3 DNA sequence: TGTGCCAGCAGCCAAGGACTTAGCGGGAAACAGACCCAGTACTTC. Residues: CASSQGLSGKQTQYF.

In this sample, this clone turned up a few times. The V gene is TRBV6-6, the J gene TRBJ2-2, with D unresolved. The length of the CDR3 is 15 residues. The ends were cut back, 6 bases at V and 4 bases at J, with 15 bases in the middle. Looked up from germline, CDR1 is MNHNY and CDR2 is SVGAGI (reference sequence). For the CDR3, the DNA is TGTGCCAGCAGCCCTCGACGGACGCTCACCGGGGAGCTGTTTTTT. It translates to CASSPRRTLTGELFF.

This clone showed up just a few times. V gene TRBV6-5 combines with J gene TRBJ2-1; D is perhaps TRBD1 (5 bases). This CDR3 spans 14 amino acids. Germline lookup yields CDR1 MNHEY and CDR2 SVGAGI. V lost 5 bases to trimming and J lost 5 bases, with 13 bases between them. The CDR3 region is CASSPQTVDNEQFF. The CDR3 DNA follows: TGTGCCAGCAGTCCCCAGACAGTTGACAATGAGCAGTTCTTC.

J is TRBJ2-2 and V is TRBV4-1; D gene unclear. Between the trimmed V and J ends, which lost 6 bases and 0 bases, there was a span of 8 bases. The CDR3 runs 14 residues. CDR1 is MGHRA, CDR2 YSYEKL, per germline. The CDR3 DNA sequence: TGCGCCAGCAGAGTTGGGGCGAACACCGGGGAGCTGTTTTTT. It is translated as CASRVGANTGELFF.

V and J are TRBV10-1 and TRBJ2-1; 12 nucleotides align to TRBD2. After removal of 7 bases from V and 10 bases from J, the junction contained 8 bases not matched to a gene. The CDR3 is made up of 14 amino acids. Germline lookup yields CDR1 WNHNN and CDR2 SYGVQD (reference sequence). The CDR3 here is CASTRLAGVFEQFF. The CDR3 DNA follows: TGCGCCAGCACTAGACTAGCGGGGGTTTTCGAGCAGTTCTTC.

This chain connects TRBV6-1 to TRBJ1-1, with D unresolved. The V gene lost 2 bases and the J gene lost 5 bases, with 9 bases spanning the gap. The CDR3 runs to 13 residues. The germline CDR1 and CDR2 sequences are MNHNS and SASEGT. CDR3 DNA sequence: TGTGCCAGCAGTGAAAGAGGTCCAACTGAAGCTTTCTTT. Amino acids: CASSERGPTEAFF.

This chain joins TRBV6-1 and TRBJ1-2; D remains unclear. Germline V gene sequence: CDR1 MNHNS, CDR2 SASEGT. This CDR3 has 13 residues. Trimming shortened V by 3 bases and J by 1 base, and 6 bases separated the two germline ends. CDR3 sequence (DNA): TGTGCCAGCAGTGAGTTAAATAACTATGGCTACACCTTC. It specifies CASSELNNYGYTF.

The genes are TRBV5-4 and TRBJ1-5, with D uncertain. This CDR3 is 15 amino acids long. The germline V gene has CDR1 SGHNT and CDR2 YYREEE (reference sequence). The V end lost 3 bases, the J end lost 0 bases, and 10 bases lay between the germline ends. The CDR3 spells CASSSDPYSNQPQHF. The CDR3 bases are TGTGCCAGCAGCTCCGACCCTTATAGCAATCAGCCCCAGCATTTT. The full variable domain, completed using reference TRBV5-4 and TRBJ1-5, is ETGVTQSPTHLIKTRGQQVTLRCSSQSGHNTVSWYQQALGQGPQFIFQYYREEENGRGNFPPRFSGLQFPNYSSELNVNALELDDSALYLCASSSDPYSNQPQHFGDGTRLSIL.

The chain recombines TRBV14 with TRBJ1-6; TRBD1 is a possible D gene (5 bases). Germline CDR1 reads SGHDN; CDR2 reads FVKESK. The V and J ends lost 2 bases and 7 bases respectively, with 21 bases between them. The length of the CDR3 is 18 residues. In DNA form, the CDR3 reads TGTGCCAGCAGCCAACCTTTGGGAGGCCAGAGGGGAAATTCACCCCTCCACTTT. It encodes CASSQPLGGQRGNSPLHF. Based on the CDR3 plus reference TRBV14 and TRBJ1-6, the full variable domain is EAGVTQFPSHSVIEKGQTVTLRCDPISGHDNLYWYRRVMGKEIKFLLHFVKESKQDESGMPNNRFLAERTGGTYSTLKVQPAELEDSGVYFCASSQPLGGQRGNSPLHFGNGTRLTVT.

The CDR3 is CASSIEDGYSGNTIYF. The CDR3 coding sequence is TGTGCCAGTAGTATAGAGGACGGGTACTCTGGAAACACCATATATTTT. The chain is built from TRBV19 and TRBJ1-3; D is undetermined. Germline assignment: CDR1 LNHDA and CDR2 SQIVND (reference sequence). The V end lost 0 bases, the J end lost 0 bases, and 9 bases lay between the germline ends. This CDR3 comprises 16 residues. The variable domain in full, completed from reference TRBV19 and TRBJ1-3, reads DGGITQSPKYLFRKEGQNVTLSCEQNLNHDAMYWYRQDPGQGLRLIYYSQIVNDFQKGDIAEGYSVSREKKESFPLTVTSAQKNPTAFYLCASSIEDGYSGNTIYFGEGSWLTVV.

J is TRBJ2-3 and V is TRBV7-9, with a weak D call TRBD1 (6 bases). The length of the CDR3 is 14 residues. V was shortened by 3 bases and J by 3 bases, with 10 bases between the two germline ends. Germline V gene sequence: CDR1 SEHNR, CDR2 FQNEAQ (reference sequence). In DNA form, the CDR3 reads TGTGCCAGCAGCTTGCGCAGGGGAACAGATACGCAGTATTTT. Its protein product is CASSLRRGTDTQYF.

J is TRBJ1-1 and V is TRBV14; 9 bases match TRBD1. V lost 5 bases, J lost 4 bases, and 2 bases stayed unmatched. This CDR3 spans 13 amino acids. Germline values: CDR1 SGHDN, CDR2 FVKESK. The DNA for the CDR3 is TGTGCCAGCAGCACGGACAGGGGCACTGAAGCTTTCTTT. Translation: CASSTDRGTEAFF.

This clone occurred once. This chain joins TRBV30 and TRBJ2-5; D possibly corresponds to TRBD2 (6 bases). CDR1 and CDR2 from the germline V gene are GTSNPN and SVGIG (reference sequence). V was shortened by 3 bases and J by 13 bases, with 21 bases between the two germline ends. The CDR3 runs to 13 residues. The CDR3 DNA reads as TGTGCCTGGAGCCGACTAGTTTTGGGTGGTGGGTACTTC. It encodes CAWSRLVLGGGYF. Supplemented by reference TRBV30 and TRBJ2-5, the full variable domain reads SQTIHQWPATLVQPVGSPLSLECTVEGTSNPNLYWYRQAAGRGLQLLFYSVGIGQISSEVPQNLSASRPQDRQFILSSKKLLLSDSGFYLCAWSRLVLGGGYFGPGTRLLVL.

This sequence joins TRBV19 and TRBJ2-1; D ambiguous. This CDR3 contains 15 residues. From germline, CDR1 is LNHDA and CDR2 SQIVND (reference sequence). Trimming cost V 5 bases and J 4 bases, with 15 bases left between them. The CDR3 sequence: CASSVTISVYNEQFF. The DNA of the CDR3 is TGTGCCAGTAGTGTAACTATTTCTGTTTACAATGAGCAGTTCTTC.

The V gene is TRBV7-2, the J gene TRBJ2-2; D not certain. Between the trimmed V and J ends, which lost 3 bases and 7 bases, there was a span of 15 bases. Per the germline V gene, CDR1 is SGHTA and CDR2 is FQGNSA. The CDR3 runs 15 residues. The chain's CDR3 is CASSFLAPPHGELFF. The CDR3, as DNA: TGTGCCAGCAGCTTCCTGGCCCCACCTCACGGGGAGCTGTTTTTT. Complete variable domain (other parts from reference TRBV7-2 and TRBJ2-2): GAGVSQSPSNKVTEKGKDVELRCDPISGHTALYWYRQSLGQGLEFLIYFQGNSAPDKSGLPSDRFSAERTGGSVSTLTIQRTQQEDSAVYLCASSFLAPPHGELFFGEGSRLTVL.

This chain connects TRBV11-2 to TRBJ1-5; 7 bases fit TRBD1. This CDR3 comprises 16 residues. After removal of 0 bases from V and 3 bases from J, the junction contained 5 bases not matched to a gene. CDR1 is SGHAT, CDR2 FQNNGV, per germline. The CDR3 sequence: CASSLDIGQVNQPQHF. CDR3 in DNA: TGTGCCAGCAGCTTAGATATTGGACAGGTCAATCAGCCCCAGCATTTT.

The gene calls are TRBV6-5 and TRBJ2-7; D perhaps matches TRBD1 (6 bases). The CDR3 spans 12 residues. The germline gives CDR1 MNHEY, CDR2 SVGAGI. Deletions cut 5 bases from V and 4 bases from J, with 9 bases between. CDR3 sequence: CASSPRGYEQYF. CDR3 sequence (DNA): TGTGCCAGCAGTCCTAGGGGGTACGAGCAGTACTTC.

This clone was counted a few times. The chain joins TRBV10-3 to TRBJ2-7; D is unresolved. The CDR3 loop spans 13 amino acids. Trimming took 3 bases from V and 6 from J, leaving 12 bases between them. In germline, CDR1 is ENHRY, CDR2 SYGVKD. CDR3 region: CAISDPPTVEQYV. CDR3 bases: TGTGCCATCAGTGACCCCCCCACCGTCGAGCAGTACGTC.

V and J are TRBV9 and TRBJ2-6; 7 bases map to TRBD1. This CDR3 has 18 amino acids. V trimming: 3 bases; J trimming: 0 bases; junction bases outside the gene matches: 9. Germline CDR1 reads SGDLS; CDR2 reads YYNGEE. Here the CDR3 DNA reads TGTGCCAGCAGCGAACACAGGGGACCAATCTCTGGGGCCAACGTCCTGACTTTC. It is translated as CASSEHRGPISGANVLTF.

The chain uses TRBV21-1 and TRBJ2-7. TRBV21-1 has pseudogene status. This CDR3 region has 15 residues. CDR3: CASSRDAVGSYEQYV. CDR3 nucleotides: TGTGCCAGCAGCCGTGATGCCGTCGGATCCTACGAGCAGTACGTC.

The CDR3 loop reads CASSPPETSGGADEQFF. CDR3 in DNA: TGTGCCAGCTCACCACCGGAGACTAGCGGGGGGGCCGATGAGCAGTTCTTC. This chain connects TRBV18 to TRBJ2-1; TRBD2 matches 14 bases. This CDR3 comprises 17 residues. Germline V CDR1 and CDR2: KGHSH, LQKENI. Trimming took 0 bases from V and 8 from J; bases not matched to a gene: 6.

The table lists this clone with a few counts. The chain links TRBV5-1 to TRBJ1-1; 9 nucleotides line up with TRBD1. Losses at the gene ends were 4 bases for V and 5 bases for J; bases not matched to a gene: 6. CDR3 size: 14 residues. Per the germline V gene, CDR1 is SGHRS and CDR2 is YFSETQ. The CDR3 is CASSDGQGRTEAFF. The CDR3 DNA sequence: TGCGCCAGCAGCGACGGACAGGGGAGGACTGAAGCTTTCTTT. The complete variable domain, with remaining parts taken from reference TRBV5-1 and TRBJ1-1, reads KAGVTQTPRYLIKTRGQQVTLSCSPISGHRSVSWYQQTPGQGLQFLFEYFSETQRNKGNFPGRFSGRQFSNSRSEMNVSTLELGDSALYLCASSDGQGRTEAFFGQGTRLTVV.